The source of this T cell receptor (beta chain) is a study of human T cells and chemical hapten exposure. The study, taken as a whole, reports: There were significantly more large CDR3 similarity clusters among expanded TCRs than among controls.

Regarding time point: pre-sensitization, week 0. Treatment here: therapeutic diphenylcyclopropenone sensitization with weekly scalp DPC. Total RNA was isolated from unfractionated whole blood. On this clonotype itself: Its antigen is not known.

The authors' processing: There were a median of around 100,000 TCRs per sample, with a range from about 20,000 to 700,000. One entry per CDR3 protein, called by TCRdb with MiXCR from the RACE reads. The V and J calls reflect TCRdb's pipeline rather than the authors' work. This table holds 55,000 to 75,000 distinct CDR3 sequences, around 7% found once. The length of the CDR3 is 16 residues. Germline V gene data show CDR1 as SGHTA and CDR2 as FQGNSA. The germline V and J ends were trimmed by 4 bases and 1 base, with 16 bases remaining between them. The V and J genes are TRBV7-2 and TRBJ1-1; possible D gene TRBD1, 5 bases. This sequence was found in a woman in her thirties with alopecia areata. Some clones in this sample may be carry-over from other donors' samples. Specimen: whole blood, collected in connection with sensitization to the hapten diphenylcyclopropenone (DPC). CDR3 DNA: TGTGCCAGCAGCTCGTGGACAAACCTTAAGAACACTGAAGCTTTCTTT. Residues: CASSSWTNLKNTEAFF.